A single sample is the source of the 24 T cell receptor beta chains below, sequenced in a study of blood T cell repertoires in COVID-19. Sequencing used immunoSEQ multiplex PCR; TCRdb keeps in-frame clones, though not all of them. The data contain around 27,000 clones, roughly 94% of them seen just once; the ten biggest clones take up 3.5% to 5%. Sequencing used peripheral blood. The receptor source for this set is a human donor with active COVID-19. The donor label of this sample is uncertain.

The gene calls are TRBV7-9 and TRBJ2-3, with 7 bases fitting TRBD2. CDR1 is SEHNR and CDR2 is FQNEAQ in the germline V gene (reference sequence). This CDR3 spans 15 amino acids. Trimming cost V 5 bases and J 6 bases; bases outside gene matches: 11. The chain's CDR3 is CASSRTSAWGDTQYF. In nucleotides, the CDR3 is TGTGCCAGCAGCCGTACTAGCGCCTGGGGGGATACGCAGTATTTT.

The chain links TRBV30 to TRBJ2-2, with D possibly being TRBD2 (6 bases). The V end was cut by 0 bases, the J end by 6 bases, with 20 bases between. This CDR3 contains 17 residues. The germline CDR1 and CDR2 sequences are GTSNPN and SVGIG (reference sequence). The CDR3: CAWSVTEGVLGPGELFF. The CDR3 DNA sequence: TGTGCCTGGAGTGTAACGGAGGGAGTTTTGGGTCCCGGGGAGCTGTTTTTT.

This rearrangement joins TRBV19 to TRBJ2-5, with 11 bases identical to TRBD2. The CDR3 runs 16 residues. Germline CDR1 and CDR2: LNHDA and SQIVND (reference sequence). V was clipped by 9 bases and J by 7 bases; unmatched bases: 16. The DNA of the CDR3 is TGTGCCAGCTCACCTACAGACCCCGGGACTAGCGGGACCCAGTACTTC. Encoded protein: CASSPTDPGTSGTQYF.

The chain joins TRBV7-2 to TRBJ2-2; 8 bases align to TRBD2. Germline CDR1 reads SGHTA; CDR2 reads FQGNSA. This CDR3 spans 16 amino acids. With V trimmed by 2 bases and J by 5 bases, 7 bases remained unmatched. DNA for the CDR3: TGTGCCAGCAGCTTACGAGCGGGAGTGGGTACCGGGGAGCTGTTTTTT. Its protein product is CASSLRAGVGTGELFF. Filled out from reference TRBV7-2 and TRBJ2-2, the complete variable domain reads GAGVSQSPSNKVTEKGKDVELRCDPISGHTALYWYRQSLGQGLEFLIYFQGNSAPDKSGLPSDRFSAERTGGSVSTLTIQRTQQEDSAVYLCASSLRAGVGTGELFFGEGSRLTVL.

The V call is TRBV5-1, the J call TRBJ1-3; TRBD1 matches at 9 bases. From germline, CDR1 is SGHRS and CDR2 YFSETQ. The CDR3 covers 15 residues. V dropped 4 bases and J dropped 4; count of bases not matched to a gene: 6. The chain's CDR3 is CASSLDRGRGNTIYF. The DNA for the CDR3 is TGCGCCAGCAGCCTAGACAGGGGGAGAGGAAACACCATATATTTT.

Only one count was recorded for this clone. The chain links TRBV5-4 to TRBJ2-3, with 14 bases matching TRBD2. This CDR3 is built from 16 residues. Germline CDR1 SGHNT, CDR2 YYREEE (reference sequence). V gave up 4 bases and J gave up 5 bases; unmatched junction bases: 6. CDR3 region: CASSLGLAGAGDTQYF. CDR3 nucleotides: TGTGCCAGCAGCCTGGGACTAGCGGGAGCCGGAGATACGCAGTATTTT.

This clone was recorded only once. J is TRBJ1-5 and V is TRBV5-6; TRBD1 aligns across 9 bases. The V and J ends lost 4 bases and 3 bases, in that order; junction bases with no gene match: 11. The CDR3 covers 17 residues. CDR1 is SGHDT and CDR2 is YYEEEE in the germline V gene. The CDR3 sequence: CASSVSWGQGINQPQHF. The CDR3, as DNA: TGTGCCAGCAGCGTCAGTTGGGGACAGGGAATCAATCAGCCCCAGCATTTT.

The chain combines TRBV6-1 with TRBJ2-5; D is perhaps TRBD2 (5 bases). This CDR3 spans 14 amino acids. Germline values: CDR1 MNHNS, CDR2 SASEGT. V was cut by 0 bases and J by 2 bases, with 7 bases left in between. For the CDR3, the DNA is TGTGCCAGCAGTGAAGCGGGCGGGCAAGAGACCCAGTACTTC. This codes for CASSEAGGQETQYF.

The chain joins TRBV7-9 to TRBJ2-7; possible D gene TRBD2, 7 bases. This CDR3 comprises 14 residues. The germline V gene has CDR1 SEHNR and CDR2 FQNEAQ (reference sequence). V lost 5 bases to trimming and J lost 2 bases, with 13 bases between them. The CDR3 here is CASSLGGGPYEQYF. The DNA for the CDR3 is TGTGCCAGCAGCCTAGGGGGGGGTCCCTACGAGCAGTACTTC.

The chain carries TRBV3-1 (or the pseudogene TRBV3-2) and TRBJ2-3; 7 positions agree with TRBD1. Germline CDR1 and CDR2: LGHDT and YNNKEL (reference sequence). After removal of 0 bases from V and 0 bases from J, the junction contained 15 bases not matched to a gene. The CDR3 is 20 residues long. The CDR3: CASSQDKGDRVTTSTDTQYF. Here the CDR3 DNA reads TGTGCCAGCAGCCAAGATAAGGGCGACAGGGTAACTACTAGCACAGATACGCAGTATTTT.

The DNA for the CDR3 is TGTGCCAGCAGCCAAGTGTTGGGACTAGCGGGGAGCTCCTACAATGAGCAGTTCTTC. Amino acids: CASSQVLGLAGSSYNEQFF. This chain uses TRBV3-1 (or the pseudogene TRBV3-2) with TRBJ2-1; 13 bases match TRBD2. CDR3 length: 19 amino acids. Germline assignment: CDR1 LGHDT and CDR2 YNNKEL (reference sequence). V shed 1 base and J 0 bases; nucleotides not matched to a gene: 6.

The rearrangement joins TRBV6-5 to TRBJ1-5, with D possibly TRBD1 on 6 matching bases. This CDR3 is built from 14 residues. CDR1 is MNHEY and CDR2 is SVGAGI in the germline V gene. V dropped 6 bases and J dropped 7 bases, with 16 bases sitting between them. DNA for the CDR3: TGTGCCAGCAGGCCTCACAGGGTCGGGCAGCCCCAGCATTTT. Amino acids: CASRPHRVGQPQHF.

The CDR3 spells CASSPLSGGAYEQYF. CDR3 in DNA: TGCGCCAGCAGCCCCCTCTCCGGGGGAGCCTACGAGCAGTACTTC. The gene calls are TRBV5-1 and TRBJ2-7; D possibly corresponds to TRBD2 (6 bases). The CDR3 extends over 15 amino acids. The V gene lost 4 bases and the J gene lost 2 bases, with 16 bases spanning the gap. From germline, CDR1 is SGHRS and CDR2 YFSETQ. Based on the CDR3 plus reference TRBV5-1 and TRBJ2-7, the full variable domain is KAGVTQTPRYLIKTRGQQVTLSCSPISGHRSVSWYQQTPGQGLQFLFEYFSETQRNKGNFPGRFSGRQFSNSRSEMNVSTLELGDSALYLCASSPLSGGAYEQYFGPGTRLTVT.

V and J are TRBV19 and TRBJ1-1, with D possibly matching TRBD1 (5 bases). The CDR3 length is 12 residues. The germline gives CDR1 LNHDA, CDR2 SQIVND (reference sequence). Trimming removed 3 bases from V and 7 bases from J, with 9 bases in between. The DNA of the CDR3 is TGTGCCAGTAGTATTGGGGGGGGTGAAGCTTTCTTT. Translation gives CASSIGGGEAFF.

The V gene is TRBV6-2 or TRBV6-3, the J gene TRBJ2-1, with D perhaps TRBD1 (6 bases). Germline lookup yields CDR1 MNHEY and CDR2 SVGEGT. CDR3 size: 13 residues. V lost 4 bases, J lost 4 bases, and 8 bases lay in between. CDR3 sequence: CASSSDRYNEQFF. The CDR3 DNA reads TGTGCCAGCAGTTCCGACAGGTACAATGAGCAGTTCTTC.

The chain is built from TRBV28 and TRBJ1-5; D gene unclear. V lost 5 bases and J lost 4, with 3 bases in between. Germline V lookup: CDR1 MDHEN, CDR2 SYDVKM. This CDR3 contains 11 residues. For the CDR3, the DNA is TGTGCCAGCAGTCTGAATCAGCCCCAGCATTTT. Its translation is CASSLNQPQHF.

V and J are TRBV4-1 and TRBJ2-1; TRBD1 aligns across 9 bases. This CDR3 contains 16 residues. Unmatched junction bases numbered 5, after V lost 1 base and J lost 4 bases. Germline loops: CDR1 MGHRA, CDR2 YSYEKL. The CDR3 region has the DNA TGCGCCAGCAGCCAAGGGGGACAGGGAGGGTACAATGAGCAGTTCTTC. This gives the protein CASSQGGQGGYNEQFF.

This clone was seen only once. The chain links TRBV12-5 to TRBJ1-3; D perhaps matches TRBD1 (6 bases). V was cut by 0 bases and J by 1 base, with 16 bases left in between. The germline CDR1 and CDR2 sequences are LGHNT and FRNRAP. This CDR3 is built from 18 residues. In DNA form, the CDR3 reads TGTGCTAGTGGTTTGGTAATTCGGGGGGCGGTTTCTGGAAACACCATATATTTT. Protein product: CASGLVIRGAVSGNTIYF. The complete variable domain, with remaining parts taken from reference TRBV12-5 and TRBJ1-3, reads DARVTQTPRHKVTEMGQEVTMRCQPILGHNTVFWYRQTMMQGLELLAYFRNRAPLDDSGMPKDRFSAEMPDATLATLKIQPSEPRDSAVYFCASGLVIRGAVSGNTIYFGEGSWLTVV.

The chain joins TRBV21-1 to TRBJ2-7; the D call of TRBD1 is as the table states it, not checked on the DNA. TRBV21-1 has pseudogene status. The CDR3 loop spans 18 amino acids. The CDR3 here is CASSPPRTGQIVSYEQYF. Here the CDR3 DNA reads TGTGCCAGCAGCCCCCCCAGGACGGGACAAATTGTTTCCTACGAGCAGTACTTC.

The rearrangement uses TRBV30 and TRBJ2-7; 13 nucleotides line up with TRBD2. The germline gives CDR1 GTSNPN, CDR2 SVGIG (reference sequence). The trim removed 5 bases at V and 3 bases at J, leaving 1 base unmatched. The CDR3 extends over 13 amino acids. CDR3 region: CAWGTSGIYEQYF. In nucleotides, the CDR3 is TGTGCCTGGGGGACTAGCGGGATCTACGAGCAGTACTTC.

The V and J genes are TRBV5-1 and TRBJ1-2; unclear D gene. Germline V gene lookup returns CDR1 SGHRS and CDR2 YFSETQ. This CDR3 is built from 15 residues. The germline V and J ends were trimmed by 0 bases and 8 bases, with 17 bases remaining between them. CDR3 nucleotide sequence: TGCGCCAGCAGCTTGGGGGCGGGAGGGAAGGACGGCTACACCTTC. Amino acid sequence: CASSLGAGGKDGYTF.

The chain combines TRBV29-1 with TRBJ2-3; 10 nucleotides agree with TRBD2. V dropped 5 bases and J dropped 5; count of bases not matched to a gene: 13. The CDR3 spans 16 residues. Germline CDR1 is SQVTM and CDR2 is ANQGSEA. CDR3 coding DNA: TGCAGCGTTTCTGAAACAGCGGGGGGGCCTGGAGATACGCAGTATTTT. Protein: CSVSETAGGPGDTQYF.

This clone came up once. The V call is TRBV19, the J call TRBJ2-5, with 12 bases aligning to TRBD2. This CDR3 region has 15 residues. Losses at the gene ends were 5 bases for V and 4 bases for J; bases not matched to a gene: 5. Germline V gives CDR1 LNHDA, CDR2 SQIVND (reference sequence). Here the CDR3 DNA reads TGTGCCAGTAGTCTCCGGACTAGCGGGGCAGAGACCCAGTACTTC. This gives the protein CASSLRTSGAETQYF.

The chain combines TRBV18 with TRBJ2-1; 9 nucleotides match TRBD1. Germline loops: CDR1 KGHSH, CDR2 LQKENI. V lost 2 bases, J lost 4 bases, and 3 bases stayed unmatched. The CDR3 is made up of 15 amino acids. CDR3 region: CASSPADRGYNEQFF. CDR3 bases: TGTGCCAGCTCACCAGCCGACAGGGGGTACAATGAGCAGTTCTTC.